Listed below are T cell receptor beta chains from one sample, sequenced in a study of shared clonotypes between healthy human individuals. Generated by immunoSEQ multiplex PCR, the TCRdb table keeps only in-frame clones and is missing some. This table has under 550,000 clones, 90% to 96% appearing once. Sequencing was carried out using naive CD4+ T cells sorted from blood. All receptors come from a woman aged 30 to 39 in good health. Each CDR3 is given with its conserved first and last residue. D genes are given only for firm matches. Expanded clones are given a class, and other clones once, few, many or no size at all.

cdr3_aa: CASSMDTGGNQPQHF
cdr3_nt: TGTGCCAGCAGTATGGACACGGGAGGCAATCAGCCCCAGCATTTT
d_call: -
clone_size: -
v_call: TRBV2
j_call: TRBJ1-5

cdr3_aa: CASSPREVALSTEAFF
cdr3_nt: TGTGCCAGCAGCCCGCGTGAAGTAGCCCTGAGCACTGAAGCTTTCTTT
d_call: -
clone_size: -
v_call: TRBV4-2
j_call: TRBJ1-1

cdr3_aa: CASSFLMGRGDTGELFF
cdr3_nt: TGTGCCAGCAGTTTTCTTATGGGGAGGGGGGACACCGGGGAGCTGTTTTTT
d_call: -
clone_size: -
v_call: TRBV27
j_call: TRBJ2-2

cdr3_aa: CASSEDRGLAGNTIYF
cdr3_nt: TGTGCCAGCAGTGAAGACAGGGGGCTTGCTGGAAACACCATATATTTT
d_call: TRBD1
clone_size: -
v_call: TRBV2
j_call: TRBJ1-3

cdr3_aa: CASSPGTGGYEQYF
cdr3_nt: TGTGCCAGCAGCCCCGGGACAGGGGGCTACGAGCAGTACTTC
d_call: TRBD1
clone_size: -
v_call: TRBV7-2
j_call: TRBJ2-7

cdr3_aa: CASLLSLQGNGYTF
cdr3_nt: TGTGCCAGCCTCTTATCTTTACAGGGAAATGGCTACACCTTC
d_call: -
clone_size: few
v_call: TRBV6-1
j_call: TRBJ1-2

cdr3_aa: CASKGPTPPYEQYF
cdr3_nt: TGTGCCAGCAAAGGGCCTACCCCCCCCTACGAGCAGTACTTC
d_call: -
clone_size: -
v_call: TRBV28
j_call: TRBJ2-7

cdr3_aa: CASRPGGGITEAFF
cdr3_nt: TGTGCCAGCAGACCCGGGGGCGGAATCACTGAAGCTTTCTTT
d_call: -
clone_size: -
v_call: TRBV28
j_call: TRBJ1-1

cdr3_aa: CASSGTGTSGSGANVLTF
cdr3_nt: TGTGCCAGCAGCGGAACAGGGACCTCCGGCTCTGGGGCCAACGTCCTGACTTTC
d_call: -
clone_size: -
v_call: TRBV9
j_call: TRBJ2-6

cdr3_aa: CASSFNGGAYNEQFF
cdr3_nt: TGTGCCAGCAGTTTTAACGGGGGGGCATACAATGAGCAGTTCTTC
d_call: TRBD2
clone_size: -
v_call: TRBV28
j_call: TRBJ2-1

cdr3_aa: CASSGGNTGELFF
cdr3_nt: TGTGCCAGCAGCGGGGGGAACACCGGGGAGCTGTTTTTT
d_call: -
clone_size: -
v_call: TRBV6-6
j_call: TRBJ2-2

cdr3_aa: CASSFRRISGNIYNEQFF
cdr3_nt: TGTGCCAGCAGTTTTAGACGGATTAGCGGGAATATCTACAATGAGCAGTTCTTC
d_call: TRBD2
clone_size: -
v_call: TRBV27
j_call: TRBJ2-1

cdr3_aa: CASRGGTAPNEKLFF
cdr3_nt: TGTGCCAGTAGGGGAGGGACGGCTCCTAATGAAAAACTGTTTTTT
d_call: -
clone_size: -
v_call: TRBV19
j_call: TRBJ1-4

cdr3_aa: CASSSTGTGRSYEQYF
cdr3_nt: TGTGCCAGCAGCAGTACCGGGACAGGGAGATCCTACGAGCAGTACTTC
d_call: TRBD1
clone_size: -
v_call: TRBV28
j_call: TRBJ2-7

cdr3_aa: CASSLDRGNAQHF
cdr3_nt: TGTGCCAGCAGCTTAGACAGGGGGAATGCCCAGCATTTT
d_call: TRBD1
clone_size: -
v_call: TRBV11-2
j_call: TRBJ1-5

cdr3_aa: CASSPWTSGGYEQYF
cdr3_nt: TGCGCCAGCAGCCCCTGGACTAGCGGGGGGTACGAGCAGTACTTC
d_call: TRBD2
clone_size: -
v_call: TRBV5-1
j_call: TRBJ2-7

cdr3_aa: CASSFGSSYEQYF
cdr3_nt: TGTGCCAGCAGCTTTGGCAGCTCCTACGAGCAGTACTTC
d_call: -
clone_size: -
v_call: TRBV7-2
j_call: TRBJ2-7

cdr3_aa: CASSLQGSNQPQHF
cdr3_nt: TGTGCCAGCAGCTTACAGGGGAGCAATCAGCCCCAGCATTTT
d_call: -
clone_size: few
v_call: TRBV7-9
j_call: TRBJ1-5

cdr3_aa: CASTEVAESYNEQFF
cdr3_nt: TGTGCCAGCACCGAGGTAGCGGAGTCCTACAATGAGCAGTTCTTC
d_call: -
clone_size: -
v_call: TRBV9
j_call: TRBJ2-1

cdr3_aa: CASGRAGNPYNEQFF
cdr3_nt: TGTGCCAGCGGCAGAGCGGGAAATCCATACAATGAGCAGTTCTTC
d_call: TRBD2
clone_size: -
v_call: TRBV28
j_call: TRBJ2-1

cdr3_aa: CASSDGRNFHEQYF
cdr3_nt: TGTGCCAGCAGTGATGGCAGGAACTTCCACGAGCAGTACTTC
d_call: -
clone_size: -
v_call: TRBV6-1
j_call: TRBJ2-7

cdr3_aa: CASSVLAGGPGSYNEQFF
cdr3_nt: TGTGCCAGCAGTGTATTAGCGGGAGGGCCCGGCTCCTACAATGAGCAGTTCTTC
d_call: TRBD2
clone_size: -
v_call: TRBV2
j_call: TRBJ2-1

cdr3_aa: CASRRAGASTDTQYF
cdr3_nt: TGTGCCAGCAGGAGGGCAGGGGCGAGCACAGATACGCAGTATTTT
d_call: -
clone_size: -
v_call: TRBV2
j_call: TRBJ2-3

cdr3_aa: CASSLVPTSGANVLTF
cdr3_nt: TGTGCCAGCAGCTTAGTGCCGACCTCTGGGGCCAACGTCCTGACTTTC
d_call: -
clone_size: -
v_call: TRBV7-2
j_call: TRBJ2-6

cdr3_aa: CASSQEQREGLMRFF
cdr3_nt: TGCGCCAGCAGCCAAGAACAGCGGGAGGGCCTGATGCGGTTCTTC
d_call: TRBD2
clone_size: -
v_call: TRBV23-1
j_call: TRBJ2-1

cdr3_aa: CASSLQGLPSTDTQYF
cdr3_nt: TGTGCCAGCAGTCTCCAGGGGCTACCTAGCACAGATACGCAGTATTTT
d_call: -
clone_size: -
v_call: TRBV2
j_call: TRBJ2-3

cdr3_aa: CAWSVTSTDTQYF
cdr3_nt: TGTGCCTGGAGTGTAACAAGCACAGATACGCAGTATTTT
d_call: -
clone_size: -
v_call: TRBV30
j_call: TRBJ2-3

cdr3_aa: CASSGSWGSLNTEAFF
cdr3_nt: TGTGCCAGCAGCGGCAGTTGGGGGAGCTTGAACACTGAAGCTTTCTTT
d_call: -
clone_size: -
v_call: TRBV7-2
j_call: TRBJ1-1

cdr3_aa: CASSYSTSGSYEQYF
cdr3_nt: TGTGCCAGCAGTTACTCGACTAGCGGGTCCTACGAGCAGTACTTC
d_call: TRBD2
clone_size: -
v_call: TRBV6-5
j_call: TRBJ2-7

cdr3_aa: CASRGRPGGEQYF
cdr3_nt: TGTGCCAGCAGGGGAAGGCCTGGAGGCGAGCAGTACTTC
d_call: -
clone_size: -
v_call: TRBV28
j_call: TRBJ2-7

cdr3_aa: CASRGLRSEQYF
cdr3_nt: TGTGCCAGCAGGGGACTGCGTTCCGAGCAGTACTTC
d_call: -
clone_size: -
v_call: TRBV28
j_call: TRBJ2-7

cdr3_aa: CASSARPDSPLHF
cdr3_nt: TGTGCCAGCAGCGCCAGACCCGATTCACCCCTCCACTTT
d_call: -
clone_size: -
v_call: TRBV7-2
j_call: TRBJ1-6

cdr3_aa: CASSRTDGNTIYF
cdr3_nt: TGTGCCAGCAGTCGGACAGATGGAAACACCATATATTTT
d_call: -
clone_size: -
v_call: TRBV6-1
j_call: TRBJ1-3

cdr3_aa: CASRRDSTTGELFF
cdr3_nt: TGTGCCAGCAGAAGGGACTCCACCACCGGGGAGCTGTTTTTT
d_call: -
clone_size: -
v_call: TRBV6-1
j_call: TRBJ2-2

cdr3_aa: CASKGVLNSPLHF
cdr3_nt: TGTGCCAGCAAAGGGGTCCTCAATTCACCCCTCCACTTT
d_call: -
clone_size: -
v_call: TRBV7-2
j_call: TRBJ1-6

cdr3_aa: CASSLTVQPQHF
cdr3_nt: TGTGCCAGCAGTTTGACGGTCCAGCCCCAGCATTTT
d_call: -
clone_size: -
v_call: TRBV28
j_call: TRBJ1-5

cdr3_aa: CASSLGEVATEAFF
cdr3_nt: TGTGCCAGCAGCTTAGGGGAGGTGGCCACTGAAGCTTTCTTT
d_call: -
clone_size: -
v_call: TRBV7-9
j_call: TRBJ1-1

cdr3_aa: CASRELAVGTGELFF
cdr3_nt: TGTGCCAGCAGGGAGCTAGCGGTGGGAACCGGGGAGCTGTTTTTT
d_call: TRBD2
clone_size: -
v_call: TRBV6-6
j_call: TRBJ2-2

cdr3_aa: CSVESLLSYNEQFF
cdr3_nt: TGCAGCGTTGAGAGTCTCCTCTCCTACAATGAGCAGTTCTTC
d_call: -
clone_size: -
v_call: TRBV29-1
j_call: TRBJ2-1

cdr3_aa: CASSLKGTGSTDTQYF
cdr3_nt: TGTGCCAGCAGCTTAAAAGGCACAGGGAGCACAGATACGCAGTATTTT
d_call: -
clone_size: -
v_call: TRBV7-9
j_call: TRBJ2-3

cdr3_aa: CAWSVWSGKRDTQYF
cdr3_nt: TGTGCCTGGAGTGTATGGTCAGGGAAAAGAGATACGCAGTATTTT
d_call: -
clone_size: -
v_call: TRBV30
j_call: TRBJ2-3

cdr3_aa: CASSLVVAGGLDEQFF
cdr3_nt: TGCGCCAGCAGCTTGGTGGTAGCGGGAGGTCTGGATGAGCAGTTCTTC
d_call: TRBD2
clone_size: -
v_call: TRBV5-1
j_call: TRBJ2-1

cdr3_aa: CASSYLTGGYGYTF
cdr3_nt: TGTGCCAGCAGTTATCTAACAGGGGGCTATGGCTACACCTTC
d_call: TRBD1
clone_size: -
v_call: TRBV6-5
j_call: TRBJ1-2

cdr3_aa: CASSPGGSMNTEAFF
cdr3_nt: TGTGCCAGCAGCCCGGGGGGGAGTATGAACACTGAAGCTTTCTTT
d_call: -
clone_size: -
v_call: TRBV28
j_call: TRBJ1-1

cdr3_aa: CASSFEQTYMNTEAFF
cdr3_nt: TGCGCCAGCAGCTTTGAGCAGACCTACATGAACACTGAAGCTTTCTTT
d_call: -
clone_size: -
v_call: TRBV5-1
j_call: TRBJ1-1

cdr3_aa: CASSLHTSGRKTQYF
cdr3_nt: TGTGCCAGCAGTTTACACACTAGCGGGAGAAAGACCCAGTACTTC
d_call: TRBD2
clone_size: -
v_call: TRBV28
j_call: TRBJ2-5

cdr3_aa: CASSSNRGARNEQFF
cdr3_nt: TGTGCCAGCAGTTCTAACAGGGGCGCTCGGAATGAGCAGTTCTTC
d_call: TRBD1
clone_size: once
v_call: TRBV2
j_call: TRBJ2-1

cdr3_aa: CACAPHRATNEKLFF
cdr3_nt: TGTGCCTGCGCCCCACACCGGGCAACTAATGAAAAACTGTTTTTT
d_call: -
clone_size: -
v_call: TRBV25-1
j_call: TRBJ1-4

cdr3_aa: CASSPQKDGTGANVLTF
cdr3_nt: TGTGCCAGCTCACCACAGAAAGACGGGACCGGGGCCAACGTCCTGACTTTC
d_call: -
clone_size: -
v_call: TRBV18
j_call: TRBJ2-6

cdr3_aa: CASSGGGNEQFF
cdr3_nt: TGTGCCAGCAGTGGGGGAGGCAATGAGCAGTTCTTC
d_call: -
clone_size: -
v_call: TRBV2
j_call: TRBJ2-1

cdr3_aa: CASSQELTVRRSPLHF
cdr3_nt: TGCGCCAGCAGCCAAGAATTGACTGTTCGACGATCACCCCTCCACTTT
d_call: -
clone_size: -
v_call: TRBV4-1
j_call: TRBJ1-6

cdr3_aa: CASSFRPNTGELFF
cdr3_nt: TGTGCCAGCAGCTTCAGGCCGAACACCGGGGAGCTGTTTTTT
d_call: -
clone_size: -
v_call: TRBV11-2
j_call: TRBJ2-2

cdr3_aa: CASIRGMGDTQYF
cdr3_nt: TGTGCCAGCATCAGGGGCATGGGAGATACGCAGTATTTT
d_call: -
clone_size: -
v_call: TRBV7-9
j_call: TRBJ2-3

cdr3_aa: CATSSVGPQPQHF
cdr3_nt: TGTGCCACCAGCAGCGTCGGGCCCCAGCCCCAGCATTTT
d_call: -
clone_size: -
v_call: TRBV15
j_call: TRBJ1-5

cdr3_aa: CASSLAGTGTYEQYF
cdr3_nt: TGTGCCAGCAGCTTGGCCGGGACAGGTACCTACGAGCAGTACTTC
d_call: TRBD1
clone_size: -
v_call: TRBV5-5
j_call: TRBJ2-7

cdr3_aa: CASSPGDRPTYEQYF
cdr3_nt: TGTGCCAGCAGCCCAGGGGACAGGCCGACCTACGAGCAGTACTTC
d_call: TRBD1
clone_size: -
v_call: TRBV9
j_call: TRBJ2-7

cdr3_aa: CASSQETGARKDYGYTF
cdr3_nt: TGCGCCAGCAGCCAGGAAACGGGGGCGCGGAAGGACTATGGCTACACCTTC
d_call: -
clone_size: -
v_call: TRBV4-1
j_call: TRBJ1-2

cdr3_aa: CAIFPTLGVNTEAFF
cdr3_nt: TGTGCCATCTTCCCCACCTTAGGGGTGAACACTGAAGCTTTCTTT
d_call: -
clone_size: -
v_call: TRBV28
j_call: TRBJ1-1

cdr3_aa: CASSPFSSGNNDEQFF
cdr3_nt: TGTGCCAGCTCACCTTTCAGCAGCGGGAATAACGATGAGCAGTTCTTC
d_call: TRBD2
clone_size: -
v_call: TRBV18
j_call: TRBJ2-1